Listed here is a single T cell receptor (beta chain). Germline lookup yields CDR1 SGDLS and CDR2 YYNGEE. The J segment lost 2 bases and the V segment lost 4 bases, leaving 1 base of the junction unmatched. This CDR3 comprises 13 residues. The table came from immunoSEQ multiplex PCR; TCRdb's copy has only in-frame clones and leaves some out. This sample has a few hundred thousand clones, with nearly 90% found just once. These data come from a study of blood T cell repertoires in COVID-19. The wider study: Donors in the United States, Italy and Spain gave samples during acute or convalescent COVID-19.

The specimen was peripheral blood. This clonotype originated in a woman aged 30 to 39 with acute or convalescent COVID-19. V and J are TRBV9 and TRBJ2-7, with 9 bases lining up with TRBD1. The CDR3 spells CASSRDRAYEQYF. The CDR3 DNA sequence: TGTGCCAGCAGCCGGGACAGGGCCTACGAGCAGTACTTC.